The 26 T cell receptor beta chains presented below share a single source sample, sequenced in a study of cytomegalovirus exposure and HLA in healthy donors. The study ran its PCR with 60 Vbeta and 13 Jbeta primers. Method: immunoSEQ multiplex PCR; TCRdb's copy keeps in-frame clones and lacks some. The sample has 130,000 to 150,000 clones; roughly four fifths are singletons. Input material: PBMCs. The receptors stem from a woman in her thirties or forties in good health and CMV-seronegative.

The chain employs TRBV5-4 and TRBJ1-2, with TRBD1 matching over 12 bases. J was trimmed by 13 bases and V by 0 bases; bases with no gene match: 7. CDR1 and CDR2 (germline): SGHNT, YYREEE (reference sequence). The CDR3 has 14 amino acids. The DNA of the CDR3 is TGTGCCAGCAGCTTGGGGTCGGGGACAGGGGGCCGCACCTTC. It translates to CASSLGSGTGGRTF. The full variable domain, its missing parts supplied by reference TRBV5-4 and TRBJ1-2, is ETGVTQSPTHLIKTRGQQVTLRCSSQSGHNTVSWYQQALGQGPQFIFQYYREEENGRGNFPPRFSGLQFPNYSSELNVNALELDDSALYLCASSLGSGTGGRTFGSGTRLTVV.

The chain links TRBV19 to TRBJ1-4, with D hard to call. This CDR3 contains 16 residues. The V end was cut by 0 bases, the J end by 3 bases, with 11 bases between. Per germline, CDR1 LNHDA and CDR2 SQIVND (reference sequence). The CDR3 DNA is TGTGCCAGTAGTATAGAGTCGGCGGGGTCTAATGAAAAACTGTTTTTT. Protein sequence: CASSIESAGSNEKLFF.

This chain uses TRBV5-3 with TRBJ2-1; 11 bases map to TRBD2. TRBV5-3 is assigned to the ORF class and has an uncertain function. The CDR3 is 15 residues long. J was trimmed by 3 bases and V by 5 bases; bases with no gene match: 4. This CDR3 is CARRHTSGGYNEQFF. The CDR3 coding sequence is TGTGCCAGAAGGCATACTAGCGGGGGCTACAATGAGCAGTTCTTC.

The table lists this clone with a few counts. Written as DNA, the CDR3 is TGTGCCAGCAGCTTCGGGCGGGGCACTGAAGCTTTCTTT. This sequence encodes CASSFGRGTEAFF. The chain carries TRBV13 and TRBJ1-1, with D unclear. V was clipped by 3 bases and J by 4 bases, with 9 bases between them. Germline V gene sequence: CDR1 PRHDT, CDR2 FYEKMQ (reference sequence). The length of the CDR3 is 13 residues.

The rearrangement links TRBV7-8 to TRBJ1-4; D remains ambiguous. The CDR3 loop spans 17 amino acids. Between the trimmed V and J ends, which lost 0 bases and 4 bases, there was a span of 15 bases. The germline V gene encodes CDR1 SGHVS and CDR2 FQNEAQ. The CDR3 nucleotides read TGTGCCAGCAGCTTAGCTATAGGTCTCGGGGTTAATGAAAAACTGTTTTTT. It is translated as CASSLAIGLGVNEKLFF.

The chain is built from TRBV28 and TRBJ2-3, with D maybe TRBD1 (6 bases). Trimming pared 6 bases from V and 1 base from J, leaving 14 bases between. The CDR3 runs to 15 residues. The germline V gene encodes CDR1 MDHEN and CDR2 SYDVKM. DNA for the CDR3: TGTGCCAGCAGCTCCACAGGGTGGGGCACAGATACGCAGTATTTT. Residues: CASSSTGWGTDTQYF.

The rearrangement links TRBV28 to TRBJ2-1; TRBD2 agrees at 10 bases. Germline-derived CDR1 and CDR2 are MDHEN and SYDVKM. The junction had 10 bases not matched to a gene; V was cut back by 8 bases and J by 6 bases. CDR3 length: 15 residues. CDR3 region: CASLSGASGGNEQFF. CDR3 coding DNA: TGTGCCAGCCTATCAGGAGCTAGCGGGGGCAATGAGCAGTTCTTC.

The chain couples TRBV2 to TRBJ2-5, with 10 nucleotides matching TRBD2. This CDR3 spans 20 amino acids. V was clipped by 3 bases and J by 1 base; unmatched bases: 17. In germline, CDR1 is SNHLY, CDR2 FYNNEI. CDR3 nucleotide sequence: TGTGCCAGCAGTGATCGTGTCCTAGCGGGGGACTTAACTTTCCAAGAGACCCAGTACTTC. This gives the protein CASSDRVLAGDLTFQETQYF.

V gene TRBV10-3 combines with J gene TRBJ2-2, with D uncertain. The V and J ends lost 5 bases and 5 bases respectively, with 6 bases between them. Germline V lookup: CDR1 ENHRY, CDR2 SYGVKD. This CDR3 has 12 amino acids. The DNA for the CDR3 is TGTGCCATCAGTTATAGTACCGGGGAGCTGTTTTTT. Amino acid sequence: CAISYSTGELFF.

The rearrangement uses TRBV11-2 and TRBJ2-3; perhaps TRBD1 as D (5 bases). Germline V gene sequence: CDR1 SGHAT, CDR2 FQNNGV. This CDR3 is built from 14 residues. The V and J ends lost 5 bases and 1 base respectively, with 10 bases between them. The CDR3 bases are TGTGCCAGCAGCCTAGGGGCTGGCACAGATACGCAGTATTTT. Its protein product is CASSLGAGTDTQYF.

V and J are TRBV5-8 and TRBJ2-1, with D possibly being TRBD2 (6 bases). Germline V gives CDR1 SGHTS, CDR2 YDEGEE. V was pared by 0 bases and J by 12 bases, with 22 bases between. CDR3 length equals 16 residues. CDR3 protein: CASSLDYGGGLTWQFF. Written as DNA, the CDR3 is TGTGCCAGCAGCTTGGACTACGGGGGAGGACTAACGTGGCAGTTCTTC.

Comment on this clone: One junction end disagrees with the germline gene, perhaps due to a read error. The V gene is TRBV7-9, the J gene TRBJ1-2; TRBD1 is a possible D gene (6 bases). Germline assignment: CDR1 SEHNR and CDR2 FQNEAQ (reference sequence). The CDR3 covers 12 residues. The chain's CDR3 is CIFGTSVNGYTF. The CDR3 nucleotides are TGCATTTTTGGGACATCTGTAAATGGCTACACCTTC.

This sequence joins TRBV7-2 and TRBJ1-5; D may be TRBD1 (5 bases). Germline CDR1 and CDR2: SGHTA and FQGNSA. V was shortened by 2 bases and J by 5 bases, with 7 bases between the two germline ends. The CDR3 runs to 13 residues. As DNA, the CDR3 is TGTGCCAGCAGCTTACGGGGGGATCAGCCCCAGCATTTT. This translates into CASSLRGDQPQHF. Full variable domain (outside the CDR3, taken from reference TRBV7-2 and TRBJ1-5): GAGVSQSPSNKVTEKGKDVELRCDPISGHTALYWYRQSLGQGLEFLIYFQGNSAPDKSGLPSDRFSAERTGGSVSTLTIQRTQQEDSAVYLCASSLRGDQPQHFGDGTRLSIL.

DNA for the CDR3: TGTGCCAGCAGCTTGATAACAGCCTCAGCAGCAGATACGCAGTATTTT. Translated, it gives CASSLITASAADTQYF. V gene TRBV5-5 combines with J gene TRBJ2-3; D is unresolved. Trimming took off 1 base at V and 4 bases at J, with 16 bases between the two ends. The length of the CDR3 is 16 residues. Germline CDR1 reads SGHKS; CDR2 reads YYEKEE (reference sequence).

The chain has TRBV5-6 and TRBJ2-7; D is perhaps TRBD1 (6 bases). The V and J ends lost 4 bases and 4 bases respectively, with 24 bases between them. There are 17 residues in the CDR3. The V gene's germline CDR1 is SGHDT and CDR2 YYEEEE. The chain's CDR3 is CASSQTGKGSTGYEQYF. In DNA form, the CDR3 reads TGTGCCAGCAGCCAAACAGGGAAAGGGAGTACGGGGTACGAGCAGTACTTC.

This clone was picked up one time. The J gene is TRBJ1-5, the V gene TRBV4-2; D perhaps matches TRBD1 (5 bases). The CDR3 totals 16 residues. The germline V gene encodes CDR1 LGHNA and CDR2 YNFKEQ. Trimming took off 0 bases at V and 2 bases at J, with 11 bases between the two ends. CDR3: CASSQDRTLGNQPQHF. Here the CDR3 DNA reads TGTGCCAGCAGCCAAGATCGGACATTGGGCAATCAGCCCCAGCATTTT.

The CDR3 DNA sequence: TGTGCCAGCAGTGTAGATAATTCACCCCTCCACTTT. Protein product: CASSVDNSPLHF. V is TRBV2 and J is TRBJ1-6; D unresolved. Germline V gene lookup returns CDR1 SNHLY and CDR2 FYNNEI. The ends were cut back, 4 bases at V and 5 bases at J, with 3 bases in the middle. This CDR3 region has 12 residues.

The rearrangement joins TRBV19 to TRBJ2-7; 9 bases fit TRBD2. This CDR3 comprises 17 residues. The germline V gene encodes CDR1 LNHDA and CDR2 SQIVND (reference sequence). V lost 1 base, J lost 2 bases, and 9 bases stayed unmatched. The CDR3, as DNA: TGTGCCAGTAGTATAGCAGGCGGGGCTAGCGGGGCCTACGAGCAGTACTTC. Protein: CASSIAGGASGAYEQYF.

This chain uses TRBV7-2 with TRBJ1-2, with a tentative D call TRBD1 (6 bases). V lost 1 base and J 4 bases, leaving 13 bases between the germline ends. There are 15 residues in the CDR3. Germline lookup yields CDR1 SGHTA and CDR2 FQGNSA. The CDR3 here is CASSLDNRVGYGYTF. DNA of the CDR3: TGTGCCAGCAGCTTAGACAACAGGGTTGGCTATGGCTACACCTTC.

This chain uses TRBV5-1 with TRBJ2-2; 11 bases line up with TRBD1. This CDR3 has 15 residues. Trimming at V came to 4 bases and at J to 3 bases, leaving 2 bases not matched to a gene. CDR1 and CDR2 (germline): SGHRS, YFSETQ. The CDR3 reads CASSGQGADTGELFF. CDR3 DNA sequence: TGCGCCAGCAGCGGACAGGGGGCGGACACCGGGGAGCTGTTTTTT.

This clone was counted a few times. CDR3 loop: CASSLDGGPGYTF. The CDR3 nucleotides read TGTGCCAGCAGCTTGGACGGAGGCCCTGGCTACACCTTC. The chain has TRBV7-9 and TRBJ1-2; D is unresolved. V was clipped by 3 bases and J by 7 bases, with 12 bases between them. The CDR3 is made up of 13 amino acids. Germline values: CDR1 SEHNR, CDR2 FQNEAQ (reference sequence).

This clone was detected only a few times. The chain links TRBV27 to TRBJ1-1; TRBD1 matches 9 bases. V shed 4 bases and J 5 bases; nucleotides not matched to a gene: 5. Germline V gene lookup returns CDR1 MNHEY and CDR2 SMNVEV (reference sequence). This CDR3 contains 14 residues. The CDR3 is CASSSGQGWTEAFF. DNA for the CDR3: TGTGCCAGCAGTTCGGGACAGGGTTGGACTGAAGCTTTCTTT.

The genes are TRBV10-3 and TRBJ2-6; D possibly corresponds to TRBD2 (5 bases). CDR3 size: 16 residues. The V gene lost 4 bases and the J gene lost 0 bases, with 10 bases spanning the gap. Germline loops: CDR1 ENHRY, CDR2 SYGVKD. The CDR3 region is CAISVERRSGANVLTF. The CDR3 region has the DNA TGTGCCATCAGTGTGGAGCGGCGCTCTGGGGCCAACGTCCTGACTTTC.

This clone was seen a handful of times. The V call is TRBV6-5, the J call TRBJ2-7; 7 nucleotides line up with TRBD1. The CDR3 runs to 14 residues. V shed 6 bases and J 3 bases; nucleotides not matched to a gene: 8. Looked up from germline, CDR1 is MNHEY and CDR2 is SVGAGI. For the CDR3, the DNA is TGTGCCAGCAGCCCCACGACAGGGATCTACGAGCAGTACTTC. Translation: CASSPTTGIYEQYF.

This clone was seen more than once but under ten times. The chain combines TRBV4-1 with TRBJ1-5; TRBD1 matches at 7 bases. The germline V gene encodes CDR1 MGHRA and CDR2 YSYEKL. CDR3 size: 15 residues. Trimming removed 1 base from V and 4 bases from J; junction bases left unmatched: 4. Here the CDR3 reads CASSQGRGENQPQHF. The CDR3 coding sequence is TGCGCCAGCAGCCAAGGCAGGGGGGAGAATCAGCCCCAGCATTTT.

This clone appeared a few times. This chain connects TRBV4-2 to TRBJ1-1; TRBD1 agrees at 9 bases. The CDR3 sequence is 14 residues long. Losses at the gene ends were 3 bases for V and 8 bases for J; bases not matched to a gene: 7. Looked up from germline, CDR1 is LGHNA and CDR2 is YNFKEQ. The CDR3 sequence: CASSQSYRGLEAFF. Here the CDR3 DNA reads TGTGCCAGCAGCCAGTCCTACAGGGGGCTAGAAGCTTTCTTT.